This T cell receptor beta chain was observed in a study of T-cell reconstitution after alpha-beta-depleted transplantation in children. A TCRbeta library incorporating unique molecular identifiers was prepared. TCRdb itself ran the PCR reads through MiXCR, one entry per CDR3 protein. The sample records around 300,000 distinct CDR3 sequences, about a quarter being singletons. The specimen comprised PBMCs, mostly from graft donor cells, sampled 180 days after TCRalphabeta/CD19-depleted stem cell transplant. The clonotype was recovered from a male patient younger than 18 who had a stem cell transplant for acute lymphoblastic leukemia, so the T cells may come from the graft donor.

The CDR3 protein is CSALERGLHLYEQYF. The CDR3 bases are TGCAGTGCTCTAGAGAGGGGACTCCACCTCTACGAGCAGTACTTC. V gene TRBV20-1 combines with J gene TRBJ2-7; D perhaps matches TRBD2 (6 bases). This CDR3 comprises 15 residues. V shed 5 bases and J shed 3 bases, with 20 bases lying between them. CDR1 is DFQATT and CDR2 is SNEGSKA in the germline V gene (reference sequence).